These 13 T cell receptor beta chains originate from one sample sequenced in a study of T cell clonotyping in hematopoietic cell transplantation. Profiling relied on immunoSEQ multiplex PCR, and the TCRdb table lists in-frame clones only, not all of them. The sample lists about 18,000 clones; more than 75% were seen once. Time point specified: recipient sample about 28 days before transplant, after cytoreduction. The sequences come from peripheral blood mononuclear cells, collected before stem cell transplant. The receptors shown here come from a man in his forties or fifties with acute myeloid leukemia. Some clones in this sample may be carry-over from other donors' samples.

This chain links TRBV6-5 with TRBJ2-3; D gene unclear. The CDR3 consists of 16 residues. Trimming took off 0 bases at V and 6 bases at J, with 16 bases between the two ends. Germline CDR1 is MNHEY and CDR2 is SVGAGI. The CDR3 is CASSYSIDPQRDTQYF. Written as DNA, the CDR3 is TGTGCCAGCAGTTACTCGATTGACCCACAACGCGATACGCAGTATTTT.

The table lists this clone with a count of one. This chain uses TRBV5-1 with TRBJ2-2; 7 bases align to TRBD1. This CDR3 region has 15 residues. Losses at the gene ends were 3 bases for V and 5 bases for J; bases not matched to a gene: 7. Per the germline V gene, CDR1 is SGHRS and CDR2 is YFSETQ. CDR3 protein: CASSSQGVGTGELFF. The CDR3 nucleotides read TGCGCCAGCAGCTCCCAGGGGGTCGGTACCGGGGAGCTGTTTTTT. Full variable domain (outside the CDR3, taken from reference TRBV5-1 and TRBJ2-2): KAGVTQTPRYLIKTRGQQVTLSCSPISGHRSVSWYQQTPGQGLQFLFEYFSETQRNKGNFPGRFSGRQFSNSRSEMNVSTLELGDSALYLCASSSQGVGTGELFFGEGSRLTVL.

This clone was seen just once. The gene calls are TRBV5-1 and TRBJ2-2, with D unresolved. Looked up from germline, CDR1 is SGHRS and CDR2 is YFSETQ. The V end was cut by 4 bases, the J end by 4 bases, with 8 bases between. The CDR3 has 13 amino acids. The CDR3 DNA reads TGCGCCAGCAGCCCGCAGACCACCGGGGAGCTGTTTTTT. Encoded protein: CASSPQTTGELFF.

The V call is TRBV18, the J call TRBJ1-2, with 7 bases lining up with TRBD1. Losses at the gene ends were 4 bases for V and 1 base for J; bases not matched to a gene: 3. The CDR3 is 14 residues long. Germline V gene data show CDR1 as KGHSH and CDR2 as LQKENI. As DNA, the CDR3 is TGTGCCAGCTCACAGGGACAGCTTAACTATGGCTACACCTTC. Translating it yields CASSQGQLNYGYTF.

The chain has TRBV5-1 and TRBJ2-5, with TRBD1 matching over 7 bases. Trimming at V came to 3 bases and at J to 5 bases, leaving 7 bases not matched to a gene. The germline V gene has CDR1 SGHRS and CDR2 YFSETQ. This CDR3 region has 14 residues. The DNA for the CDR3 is TGCGCCAGCAGCTCACAGGGGTCCGAGGAGACCCAGTACTTC. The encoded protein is CASSSQGSEETQYF.

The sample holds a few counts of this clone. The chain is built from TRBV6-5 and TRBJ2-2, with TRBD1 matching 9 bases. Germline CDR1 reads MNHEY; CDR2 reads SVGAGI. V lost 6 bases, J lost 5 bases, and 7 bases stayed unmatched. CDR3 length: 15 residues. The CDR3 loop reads CASSFGTGSTGELFF. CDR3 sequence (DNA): TGTGCCAGCAGCTTTGGGACAGGGTCGACCGGGGAGCTGTTTTTT.

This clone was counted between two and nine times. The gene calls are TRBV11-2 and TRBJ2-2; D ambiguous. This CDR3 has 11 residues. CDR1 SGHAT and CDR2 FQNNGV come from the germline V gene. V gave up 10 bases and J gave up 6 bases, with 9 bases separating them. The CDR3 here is CATVSSGELFF. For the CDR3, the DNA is TGTGCCACCGTCAGTTCCGGGGAGCTGTTTTTT. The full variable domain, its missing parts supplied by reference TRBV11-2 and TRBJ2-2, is EAGVAQSPRYKIIEKRQSVAFWCNPISGHATLYWYQQILGQGPKLLIQFQNNGVVDDSQLPKDRFSAERLKGVDSTLKIQPAKLEDSAVYLCATVSSGELFFGEGSRLTVL.

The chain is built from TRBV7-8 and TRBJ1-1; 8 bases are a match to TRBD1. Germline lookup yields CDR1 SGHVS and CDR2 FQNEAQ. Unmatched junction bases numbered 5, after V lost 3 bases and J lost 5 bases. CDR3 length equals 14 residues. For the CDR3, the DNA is TGTGCCAGCAGCTTCGGACAGGGAGGGACTGAAGCTTTCTTT. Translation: CASSFGQGGTEAFF. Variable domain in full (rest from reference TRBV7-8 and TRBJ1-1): GAGVSQSPRYKVAKRGQDVALRCDPISGHVSLFWYQQALGQGPEFLTYFQNEAQLDKSGLPSDRFFAERPEGSVSTLKIQRTQQEDSAVYLCASSFGQGGTEAFFGQGTRLTVV.

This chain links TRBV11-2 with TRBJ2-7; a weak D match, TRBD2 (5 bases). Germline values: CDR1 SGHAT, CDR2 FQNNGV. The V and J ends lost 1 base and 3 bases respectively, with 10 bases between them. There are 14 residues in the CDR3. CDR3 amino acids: CASSLGTSYYEQYF. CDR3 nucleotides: TGTGCCAGCAGCTTAGGGACTTCGTACTACGAGCAGTACTTC.

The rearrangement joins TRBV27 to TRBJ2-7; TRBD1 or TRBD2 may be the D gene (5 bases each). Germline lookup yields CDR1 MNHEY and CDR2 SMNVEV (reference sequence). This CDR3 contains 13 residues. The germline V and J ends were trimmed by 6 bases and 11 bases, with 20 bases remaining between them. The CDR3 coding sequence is TGTGCCAGCAGCCCGGGGACGGAAAGTGTGAAGTACTTC. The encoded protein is CASSPGTESVKYF.

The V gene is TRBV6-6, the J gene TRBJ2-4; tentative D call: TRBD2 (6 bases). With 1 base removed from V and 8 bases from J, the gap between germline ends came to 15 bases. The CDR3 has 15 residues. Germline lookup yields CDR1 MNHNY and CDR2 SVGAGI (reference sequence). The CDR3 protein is CASSYWDFREDIQYF. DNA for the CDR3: TGTGCCAGCAGTTACTGGGACTTCAGGGAGGACATTCAGTACTTC.

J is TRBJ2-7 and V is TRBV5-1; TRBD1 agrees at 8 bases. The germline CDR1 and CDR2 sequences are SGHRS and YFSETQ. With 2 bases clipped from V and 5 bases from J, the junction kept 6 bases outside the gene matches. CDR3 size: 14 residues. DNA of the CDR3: TGCGCCAGCAGCTTAGGACAGGGAAACGACGAGCAGTACTTC. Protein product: CASSLGQGNDEQYF.

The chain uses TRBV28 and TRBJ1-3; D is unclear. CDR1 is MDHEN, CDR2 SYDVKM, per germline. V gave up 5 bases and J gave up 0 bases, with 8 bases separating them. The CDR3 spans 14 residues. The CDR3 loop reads CASSVRASGNTIYF. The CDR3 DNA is TGTGCCAGCAGTGTAAGGGCCTCTGGAAACACCATATATTTT.